Below, 22 T cell receptor beta chains from the same sample are listed, as sequenced in a study of cytomegalovirus exposure and HLA in healthy donors. PCR involved 60 Vbeta and 13 Jbeta primers. Generated by immunoSEQ multiplex PCR, the TCRdb table keeps only in-frame clones and is missing some. This table has around 110,000 clones, approximately 81% appearing once. Material: PBMCs. Source of these receptors: a woman aged 25 to 39 in good health and CMV-seronegative.

V and J are TRBV14 and TRBJ1-1; perhaps TRBD1 as D (5 bases). The length of the CDR3 is 15 residues. Trimming stripped 0 bases from V and 0 bases from J, with 8 bases between. The germline gives CDR1 SGHDN, CDR2 FVKESK. The CDR3 protein is CASSQEQGMNTEAFF. The CDR3 DNA reads TGTGCCAGCAGCCAAGAGCAGGGAATGAACACTGAAGCTTTCTTT.

The J gene is TRBJ2-7, the V gene TRBV18, with D perhaps TRBD1 (5 bases). Trimming removed 2 bases from V and 2 bases from J, with 10 bases in between. CDR3 length: 14 amino acids. Germline CDR1 reads KGHSH; CDR2 reads LQKENI. DNA for the CDR3: TGTGCCAGCTCACCATCAGGGAACCCCTACGAGCAGTACTTC. This codes for CASSPSGNPYEQYF. The full variable domain, with the rest looked up from reference TRBV18 and TRBJ2-7, is NAGVMQNPRHLVRRRGQEARLRCSPMKGHSHVYWYRQLPEEGLKFMVYLQKENIIDESGMPKERFSAEFPKEGPSILRIQQVVRGDSAAYFCASSPSGNPYEQYFGPGTRLTVT.

The rearrangement uses TRBV11-3 and TRBJ2-5, with 9 positions matching TRBD1. Germline CDR1 and CDR2: SGHNT and YENEEA. Trimming removed 3 bases from V and 5 bases from J; junction bases left unmatched: 10. CDR3 length: 16 amino acids. The chain's CDR3 is CASSLGGQGWLETQYF. The CDR3 DNA follows: TGTGCCAGCAGCTTGGGGGGACAGGGCTGGTTGGAGACCCAGTACTTC.

The chain joins TRBV2 to TRBJ2-3, with 10 nucleotides matching TRBD2. The CDR3 loop spans 16 amino acids. The V gene's germline CDR1 is SNHLY and CDR2 FYNNEI. V dropped 5 bases and J dropped 2; count of bases not matched to a gene: 7. The CDR3 loop is CASSFYGTSVTDTQYF. As DNA, the CDR3 is TGTGCCAGCAGTTTTTACGGGACTAGCGTCACAGATACGCAGTATTTT.

V is TRBV14 and J is TRBJ2-1; D ambiguous. Per germline, CDR1 SGHDN and CDR2 FVKESK. This CDR3 comprises 13 residues. V was trimmed by 0 bases and J by 3 bases, leaving 3 bases between them. The DNA of the CDR3 is TGTGCCAGCAGCCAAGATAGCTACAATGAGCAGTTCTTC. Translating it yields CASSQDSYNEQFF.

The chain links TRBV7-9 to TRBJ2-5; TRBD2 matches 7 bases. The DNA end is more similar to TRBJ2-7, so the J call may be wrong. CDR1 is SEHNR and CDR2 is FQNEAQ in the germline V gene (reference sequence). This CDR3 is built from 14 residues. The CDR3 region has the DNA TGTGCCAGCAGCTTCCCTAGCGGATCCTACGAGCAGTACTTC. It encodes CASSFPSGSYEQYF.

J is TRBJ2-5 and V is TRBV5-1; unclear D gene. This CDR3 has 11 amino acids. Germline-derived CDR1 and CDR2 are SGHRS and YFSETQ. V gave up 4 bases and J gave up 2 bases, with 3 bases separating them. This CDR3 reads CASSQQETQYF. The CDR3 DNA reads as TGCGCCAGCAGCCAACAAGAGACCCAGTACTTC. Filled out from reference TRBV5-1 and TRBJ2-5, the complete variable domain reads KAGVTQTPRYLIKTRGQQVTLSCSPISGHRSVSWYQQTPGQGLQFLFEYFSETQRNKGNFPGRFSGRQFSNSRSEMNVSTLELGDSALYLCASSQQETQYFGPGTRLLVL.

CDR3 loop: CATSRGTSGGSYEQYF. CDR3 coding DNA: TGTGCCACCAGCAGAGGGACTAGCGGGGGATCCTACGAGCAGTACTTC. The chain combines TRBV15 with TRBJ2-7; 13 bases map to TRBD2. This CDR3 is 16 amino acids long. CDR1 is LNHNV and CDR2 is YYDKDF in the germline V gene (reference sequence). Unmatched junction bases numbered 1, after V lost 1 base and J lost 1 base.

The V call is TRBV27, the J call TRBJ2-1; 9 bases agree with TRBD2. V lost 11 bases to trimming and J lost 0 bases; unmatched junction nucleotides: 8. CDR3 size: 15 residues. Germline CDR1 reads MNHEY; CDR2 reads SMNVEV (reference sequence). The CDR3 sequence: CAGGGDWGSYNEQFF. DNA of the CDR3: TGTGCCGGCGGGGGGGACTGGGGCTCCTACAATGAGCAGTTCTTC.

The rearrangement uses TRBV28 and TRBJ2-7; 7 nucleotides align to TRBD1. Germline values: CDR1 MDHEN, CDR2 SYDVKM. J lost 0 bases, V lost 6 bases, and 5 bases had no gene match. The CDR3 is made up of 14 amino acids. The CDR3 DNA sequence: TGTGCCAGCAGAACCGGGACAGCCTCCTACGAGCAGTACTTC. This codes for CASRTGTASYEQYF. Drawing the rest from reference TRBV28 and TRBJ2-7, the complete variable domain is DVKVTQSSRYLVKRTGEKVFLECVQDMDHENMFWYRQDPGLGLRLIYFSYDVKMKEKGDIPEGYSVSREKKERFSLILESASTNQTSMYLCASRTGTASYEQYFGPGTRLTVT.

This sequence joins TRBV6-5 and TRBJ1-5; a weak D match, TRBD1 (5 bases). The germline V gene has CDR1 MNHEY and CDR2 SVGAGI. This CDR3 contains 14 residues. Trimming left V 8 bases short and J 4 bases short, with 15 bases between. CDR3 bases: TGTGCCAGCCGTGGGCAGGGCACAAATCAGCCCCAGCATTTT. Residues: CASRGQGTNQPQHF.

Only one count was recorded for this clone. The chain joins TRBV5-4 to TRBJ1-6, with 7 bases lining up with TRBD1. The germline CDR1 and CDR2 sequences are SGHNT and YYREEE (reference sequence). The J segment lost 9 bases and the V segment lost 4 bases, leaving 16 bases of the junction unmatched. This CDR3 has 17 residues. CDR3 residues: CASSDAGGGIGISPLHF. The DNA for the CDR3 is TGTGCCAGCAGCGATGCAGGGGGTGGTATAGGTATTTCACCCCTCCACTTT.

This clone has a single count. The rearrangement uses TRBV5-1 and TRBJ2-7; D is uncertain. Germline V gene data show CDR1 as SGHRS and CDR2 as YFSETQ. The CDR3 contains 15 residues. V was trimmed by 4 bases and J by 4 bases, leaving 18 bases between them. This chain's CDR3 is CASSIRRSKAYEQYF. DNA for the CDR3: TGCGCCAGCAGCATTCGGAGATCGAAGGCGTACGAGCAGTACTTC.

The V and J genes are TRBV14 and TRBJ2-2; 9 bases fit TRBD1. This CDR3 has 13 residues. Trimming at V came to 3 bases and at J to 9 bases, leaving 2 bases not matched to a gene. The germline V gene has CDR1 SGHDN and CDR2 FVKESK. The CDR3 sequence is CASSHGQGRELFF. The CDR3 coding sequence is TGTGCCAGCAGCCACGGACAGGGGAGGGAGCTGTTTTTT.

The chain has TRBV19 and TRBJ2-1, with TRBD2 identical over 14 bases. CDR3 length: 15 residues. Germline V gene lookup returns CDR1 LNHDA and CDR2 SQIVND (reference sequence). Trimming cost V 5 bases and J 9 bases; bases outside gene matches: 6. For the CDR3, the DNA is TGTGCCAGTAGTCTCGGGACTAGCGGGAGAAGTGAGCAGTTCTTC. Translated, it gives CASSLGTSGRSEQFF.

The chain joins TRBV11-2 to TRBJ2-3; D gene uncertain. From germline, CDR1 is SGHAT and CDR2 FQNNGV. The CDR3 length is 15 residues. Trimming cost V 0 bases and J 1 base, with 8 bases left between them. The CDR3 is CASSLDGSGTDTQYF. The CDR3 DNA reads TGTGCCAGCAGCTTAGATGGCAGTGGCACAGATACGCAGTATTTT.

As to this clone: Its ends do not fully match the called genes, so a read error is possible. The chain has TRBV7-8 and TRBJ1-1; maybe TRBD1 (6 bases). CDR1 and CDR2 (germline): SGHVS, FQNEAQ. This CDR3 contains 17 residues. CDR3: CASSPSWGGGYSPDAFF. CDR3 DNA sequence: TGTGCCAGCAGCCCGAGTTGGGGAGGGGGATATAGTCCTGACGCTTTCTTT.

Only one count was recorded for this clone. V usage is TRBV25-1 and J usage is TRBJ2-7, with D possibly TRBD2 on 5 matching bases. V was cut by 6 bases and J by 1 base, with 13 bases left in between. The CDR3 consists of 14 residues. The V gene's germline CDR1 is MGHDK and CDR2 SYGVNS. The CDR3 region has the DNA TGTGCCAGCAGCCCCCTCGGGGTATCCTACGAGCAGTACTTC. It translates to CASSPLGVSYEQYF.

The V gene is TRBV7-2, the J gene TRBJ1-3; a weak D match, TRBD1 (6 bases). Trimming removed 4 bases from V and 7 bases from J, with 20 bases in between. The CDR3 spans 16 residues. Germline loops: CDR1 SGHTA, CDR2 FQGNSA. The CDR3 reads CASSSSGTIGANTIYF. The CDR3 nucleotides are TGTGCCAGCAGCTCCTCCGGGACAATTGGAGCCAACACCATATATTTT. The full variable domain, with the rest looked up from reference TRBV7-2 and TRBJ1-3, is GAGVSQSPSNKVTEKGKDVELRCDPISGHTALYWYRQSLGQGLEFLIYFQGNSAPDKSGLPSDRFSAERTGGSVSTLTIQRTQQEDSAVYLCASSSSGTIGANTIYFGEGSWLTVV.

The chain employs TRBV5-1 and TRBJ2-5, with 9 positions matching TRBD1. Trimming cost V 1 base and J 5 bases; bases outside gene matches: 3. This CDR3 comprises 14 residues. Looked up from germline, CDR1 is SGHRS and CDR2 is YFSETQ. The DNA for the CDR3 is TGCGCCAGCAGCTTGAGGACAGGGGTGGAGACCCAGTACTTC. The encoded protein is CASSLRTGVETQYF.

The chain joins TRBV25-1 to TRBJ2-7; 10 bases are a match to TRBD2. Germline CDR1 reads MGHDK; CDR2 reads SYGVNS. The CDR3 consists of 16 residues. Trimming at V came to 5 bases and at J to 4 bases, leaving 11 bases not matched to a gene. The CDR3 region has the DNA TGTGCCAGCAGTCCTAAGGCGGCTAGCGGGAGTTACGAGCAGTACTTC. Its translation: CASSPKAASGSYEQYF.

This chain joins TRBV9 and TRBJ2-4; D perhaps matches TRBD2 (7 bases). The CDR3 is 17 residues long. The germline V gene encodes CDR1 SGDLS and CDR2 YYNGEE. Trimming removed 0 bases at V and 1 base at J, with 14 bases between. CDR3 sequence: CASSVDPKGGAKNIQYF. DNA of the CDR3: TGTGCCAGCAGCGTAGATCCCAAGGGGGGGGCCAAAAACATTCAGTACTTC.